Below, 5 T cell receptor beta chains from the same sample are listed, as sequenced in a study of OX40 agonist ivuxolimab in advanced cancers. Generated by immunoSEQ multiplex PCR, the TCRdb table keeps only in-frame clones and is missing some. Of fewer than 60,000 clones listed, 80% are singletons. Sequences were derived from CD4+ or CD8+ T cells sorted from blood, sampled in a trial of the OX40 agonist ivuxolimab. These receptors came from an adult with an advanced solid tumor such as melanoma, head and neck, liver or kidney cancer.

The chain has TRBV18 and TRBJ2-7; D might be TRBD2 (6 bases). V lost 2 bases, J lost 6 bases, and 11 bases lay in between. The CDR3 sequence is 13 residues long. Germline CDR1 is KGHSH and CDR2 is LQKENI. This chain's CDR3 is CASSPFQGGEQYF. The CDR3 region has the DNA TGTGCCAGCTCACCATTTCAGGGAGGCGAGCAGTACTTC.

DNA for the CDR3: TGTGCCAGCAGCGTAGAGGTGGGGACTGAAGCTTTCTTT. It is translated as CASSVEVGTEAFF. The V and J genes are TRBV9 and TRBJ1-1; D is ambiguous. Germline CDR1 and CDR2: SGDLS and YYNGEE. The V and J ends lost 0 bases and 5 bases respectively, with 8 bases between them. The CDR3 contains 13 residues. The full variable domain, its missing parts supplied by reference TRBV9 and TRBJ1-1, is DSGVTQTPKHLITATGQRVTLRCSPRSGDLSVYWYQQSLDQGLQFLIQYYNGEERAKGNILERFSAQQFPDLHSELNLSSLELGDSALYFCASSVEVGTEAFFGQGTRLTVV.

The chain uses TRBV7-9 and TRBJ2-7; D is unresolved. V gave up 0 bases and J gave up 6 bases, with 3 bases separating them. CDR1 is SEHNR, CDR2 FQNEAQ, per germline (reference sequence). The CDR3 has 11 amino acids. CDR3 in DNA: TGTGCCAGCAGCTTAGCGATCGAGCAGTACTTC. Its translation: CASSLAIEQYF.

The chain is built from TRBV25-1 and TRBJ1-6; D is uncertain. Trimming stripped 7 bases from V and 10 bases from J, with 17 bases between. There are 14 residues in the CDR3. CDR1 is MGHDK and CDR2 is SYGVNS in the germline V gene. The CDR3 DNA follows: TGTGCCAGCACCCCCGGGTACATTGGGTCACCCCTCCACTTT. Its protein product is CASTPGYIGSPLHF.

This clone was seen once. The V call is TRBV6-1, the J call TRBJ1-1; TRBD1 is a possible D gene (6 bases). Germline-derived CDR1 and CDR2 are MNHNS and SASEGT. The CDR3 is 14 residues long. V gave up 2 bases and J gave up 1 base, with 8 bases separating them. The CDR3 nucleotides are TGTGCCAGCAGTGAAACAGGGCCGAACACTGAAGCTTTCTTT. Encoded protein: CASSETGPNTEAFF.